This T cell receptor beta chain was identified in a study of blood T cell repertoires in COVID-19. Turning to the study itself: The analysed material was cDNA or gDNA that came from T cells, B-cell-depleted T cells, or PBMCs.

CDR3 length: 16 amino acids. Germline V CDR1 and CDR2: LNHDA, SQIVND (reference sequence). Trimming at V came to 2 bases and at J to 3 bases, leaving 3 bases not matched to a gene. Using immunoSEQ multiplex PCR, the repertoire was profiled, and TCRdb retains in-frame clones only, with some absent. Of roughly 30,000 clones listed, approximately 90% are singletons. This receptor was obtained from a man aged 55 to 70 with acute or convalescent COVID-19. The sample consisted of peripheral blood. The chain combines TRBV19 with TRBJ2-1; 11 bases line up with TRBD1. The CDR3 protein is CASSIHGTGGYNEQFF. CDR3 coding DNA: TGTGCCAGTAGTATACACGGGACAGGGGGCTACAATGAGCAGTTCTTC.